This is a list of T cell receptor beta chains from one sample in a study of technical replicates of blood from a handful of donors. Assay used: immunoSEQ multiplex PCR; TCRdb lists only in-frame clones, some missing. Among 80,000 or so clones listed, almost 96% were seen once. The sequenced material came from T cells isolated from PBMCs. The receptors were sampled from a human donor in good health. Both conserved end residues are part of each CDR3. The D gene is left open where the match is weak. Part of the rows lack a size; the others show once, few, many or a class for expanded clones.

v_call: TRBV11-3; d_call: TRBD1; j_call: TRBJ2-5; clone_size: .; cdr3_nt: TGTGCCAGCAGCCTCGGCCCTGTCACAGGGGGCAGGGAGACCCAGTACTTC; cdr3_aa: CASSLGPVTGGRETQYF
v_call: TRBV7-2; d_call: .; j_call: TRBJ2-3; clone_size: .; cdr3_nt: TGTGCCAGCAGCTTAGTATTAGACAGAGGCACAGATACGCAGTATTTT; cdr3_aa: CASSLVLDRGTDTQYF
v_call: TRBV13; d_call: TRBD1; j_call: TRBJ1-2; clone_size: .; cdr3_nt: TGTGCCAGCAGCACCCGACAGGGGGCAAATGGCTACACCTTC; cdr3_aa: CASSTRQGANGYTF
v_call: TRBV5-6; d_call: .; j_call: TRBJ2-7; clone_size: .; cdr3_nt: TGTGCCAGCAGCTTGCTTGAGGGCGAGCAGTACTTC; cdr3_aa: CASSLLEGEQYF
v_call: TRBV27; d_call: .; j_call: TRBJ2-5; clone_size: .; cdr3_nt: TGTGCCAGCAGTTTTCAGGCGCGCTCTGGAGAGACCCAGTACTTC; cdr3_aa: CASSFQARSGETQYF
v_call: TRBV19; d_call: .; j_call: TRBJ1-3; clone_size: once; cdr3_nt: TGTGCCAGCCGCGTACAGGCCTACTCTGGAAACACCATATATTTT; cdr3_aa: CASRVQAYSGNTIYF
v_call: TRBV27; d_call: .; j_call: TRBJ1-1; clone_size: .; cdr3_nt: TGTGCCAGCAGTTTAGGGGGGTCTGAAGCTTTCTTT; cdr3_aa: CASSLGGSEAFF
v_call: TRBV30; d_call: TRBD2; j_call: TRBJ2-2; clone_size: .; cdr3_nt: TGTGCCTGGTCCGGGACTAGCTTAGGGGAGCTGTTTTTT; cdr3_aa: CAWSGTSLGELFF
v_call: TRBV29-1; d_call: TRBD2; j_call: TRBJ2-5; clone_size: .; cdr3_nt: TGCAGCGTTGATGGGCTAGCGGGAGGGCGCCAAGAGACCCAGTACTTC; cdr3_aa: CSVDGLAGGRQETQYF
v_call: TRBV29-1; d_call: .; j_call: TRBJ1-1; clone_size: .; cdr3_nt: TGCAGCGTCAGACAGAACACTGAAGCTTTCTTT; cdr3_aa: CSVRQNTEAFF
v_call: TRBV18; d_call: .; j_call: TRBJ1-2; clone_size: .; cdr3_nt: TGTGCCAGCTCACCTCACTTTAACTATGGCTACACCTTC; cdr3_aa: CASSPHFNYGYTF
v_call: TRBV4-1; d_call: .; j_call: TRBJ1-1; clone_size: .; cdr3_nt: TGCGCCAGCAGCCAAGATGGCCGGAGGGCTTTCTTT; cdr3_aa: CASSQDGRRAFF
v_call: TRBV15; d_call: .; j_call: TRBJ2-7; clone_size: .; cdr3_nt: TGTGCCACCAGTATTCTAAACAGGGTAATGGGGCAGTACTTC; cdr3_aa: CATSILNRVMGQYF
v_call: TRBV5-1; d_call: .; j_call: TRBJ2-3; clone_size: .; cdr3_nt: TGCGCCAGCAGCTTGGCAGGTTCCACAGATACGCAGTATTTT; cdr3_aa: CASSLAGSTDTQYF
v_call: TRBV7-9; d_call: .; j_call: TRBJ1-1; clone_size: .; cdr3_nt: TGTGCCAGCAGCTACCCCGCGAGGGGGACTGAAGCTTTCTTT; cdr3_aa: CASSYPARGTEAFF
v_call: TRBV6-1; d_call: .; j_call: TRBJ2-1; clone_size: .; cdr3_nt: TGTGCCAGCAGTGAAGCGCATTCAGGATCTGAGCAGTTCTTC; cdr3_aa: CASSEAHSGSEQFF
v_call: TRBV28; d_call: .; j_call: TRBJ2-5; clone_size: once; cdr3_nt: TGTGCCGGCTCCATCGGTAGAGCGGGAGAGACCCAGTACTTC; cdr3_aa: CAGSIGRAGETQYF
v_call: TRBV19; d_call: .; j_call: TRBJ2-3; clone_size: .; cdr3_nt: TGTGCCAGTATTGGGGGCCCCACAGATACGCAGTATTTT; cdr3_aa: CASIGGPTDTQYF
v_call: TRBV7-3; d_call: .; j_call: TRBJ1-1; clone_size: .; cdr3_nt: TGTGCCAGCAGCAGAGACAGGTACACTGAAGCTTTCTTT; cdr3_aa: CASSRDRYTEAFF
v_call: TRBV2; d_call: TRBD2; j_call: TRBJ2-7; clone_size: .; cdr3_nt: TGTGCCAGCATGGGGCTAGCGGGTCCCTACGAGCAGTACTTC; cdr3_aa: CASMGLAGPYEQYF
v_call: TRBV29-1; d_call: TRBD2; j_call: TRBJ2-7; clone_size: .; cdr3_nt: TGCAGCGTTGAAGCGGGGGGCTACGAGCAGTACTTC; cdr3_aa: CSVEAGGYEQYF
v_call: TRBV6-6; d_call: .; j_call: TRBJ1-1; clone_size: .; cdr3_nt: TGTGCCAGCAGTGGCCTGAACACTGAAGCTTTCTTT; cdr3_aa: CASSGLNTEAFF
v_call: TRBV6-5; d_call: .; j_call: TRBJ1-2; clone_size: .; cdr3_nt: TGTGCCAGCAGTTACGCAGGGCAGACGAACTATGGCTACACCTTC; cdr3_aa: CASSYAGQTNYGYTF
v_call: TRBV2; d_call: TRBD1; j_call: TRBJ1-2; clone_size: .; cdr3_nt: TGTGCCAGCAGGACGACAGGGAACTATGGCTACACCTTC; cdr3_aa: CASRTTGNYGYTF
v_call: TRBV11-2; d_call: TRBD2; j_call: TRBJ2-5; clone_size: .; cdr3_nt: TGTGCCAGCAGCCTCGGACTAGCGTCTAGGGAGACCCAGTACTTC; cdr3_aa: CASSLGLASRETQYF
v_call: TRBV5-1; d_call: .; j_call: TRBJ1-4; clone_size: .; cdr3_nt: TGCGCCAGCAGCTTAGCCGACAGCCCTAATGAAAAACTGTTTTTT; cdr3_aa: CASSLADSPNEKLFF
v_call: TRBV19; d_call: .; j_call: TRBJ1-5; clone_size: once; cdr3_nt: TGTGCCAGTAGGGCTTTACGGGACATCGGCAATCAGCCCCAGCATTTT; cdr3_aa: CASRALRDIGNQPQHF
v_call: TRBV6-1; d_call: .; j_call: TRBJ1-2; clone_size: .; cdr3_nt: TGTGCCAGCGTGACCGCCAGCGGGTATGGCTACACCTTC; cdr3_aa: CASVTASGYGYTF
v_call: TRBV19; d_call: .; j_call: TRBJ1-4; clone_size: .; cdr3_nt: TGTGCCAGTAGTATAGGTGGCAGGGTGTATGAAAAACTGTTTTTT; cdr3_aa: CASSIGGRVYEKLFF
v_call: TRBV10-2; d_call: .; j_call: TRBJ2-7; clone_size: .; cdr3_nt: TGCGCCAGCAGTGAGAGTCCGGGGGTCTCCTACGAGCAGTACTTC; cdr3_aa: CASSESPGVSYEQYF
v_call: TRBV29-1; d_call: TRBD1; j_call: TRBJ1-1; clone_size: once; cdr3_nt: TGCAGCGTATTCGACAGGGGCGTCACTGAAGCTTTCTTT; cdr3_aa: CSVFDRGVTEAFF
v_call: TRBV6-5; d_call: .; j_call: TRBJ2-7; clone_size: .; cdr3_nt: TGTGCCAGCAGGGAGTCTTACGAGCAGTACTTC; cdr3_aa: CASRESYEQYF
v_call: TRBV7-2; d_call: TRBD1; j_call: TRBJ1-1; clone_size: .; cdr3_nt: TGTGCCAGCAGCTCACAACAGGGGATAAGGACTGAAGCTTTCTTT; cdr3_aa: CASSSQQGIRTEAFF
v_call: TRBV29-1; d_call: .; j_call: TRBJ1-4; clone_size: .; cdr3_nt: TGCAGCGTTGTCAACAGGGATGAAAAACTGTTTTTT; cdr3_aa: CSVVNRDEKLFF
v_call: TRBV27; d_call: .; j_call: TRBJ2-7; clone_size: .; cdr3_nt: TGTGCCAGCAGTTTGCTTACGGGTTCCCCCGAGCAGTACTTC; cdr3_aa: CASSLLTGSPEQYF
v_call: TRBV6-5; d_call: .; j_call: TRBJ2-1; clone_size: .; cdr3_nt: TGTGCCAGCAGTTGGTACAGGGAAGGGGAGCAGTTCTTC; cdr3_aa: CASSWYREGEQFF
v_call: TRBV6-5; d_call: TRBD2; j_call: TRBJ2-1; clone_size: .; cdr3_nt: TGTGCCAGCAGTTACGTAATAGCGGGAGAGGTCAATGAGCAGTTCTTC; cdr3_aa: CASSYVIAGEVNEQFF
v_call: TRBV11-3; d_call: TRBD2; j_call: TRBJ2-7; clone_size: .; cdr3_nt: TGTGCCACCATGAGCGGGACGTCCTACGAGCAGTACTTC; cdr3_aa: CATMSGTSYEQYF
v_call: TRBV27; d_call: .; j_call: TRBJ2-1; clone_size: .; cdr3_nt: TGTGCCAGCAGTTTCCGTTCCTACAATGAGCAGTTCTTC; cdr3_aa: CASSFRSYNEQFF
v_call: TRBV7-2; d_call: TRBD2; j_call: TRBJ2-5; clone_size: .; cdr3_nt: TGTGCCAGCAGCCTGAGCGGGACCTTTCCTCAAGAGACCCAGTACTTC; cdr3_aa: CASSLSGTFPQETQYF
v_call: TRBV9; d_call: .; j_call: TRBJ1-2; clone_size: once; cdr3_nt: TGTGCCAGCAGCTTTCTACTAGAATCAGGGGATGGCTACACCTTC; cdr3_aa: CASSFLLESGDGYTF
v_call: TRBV5-8; d_call: .; j_call: TRBJ2-7; clone_size: .; cdr3_nt: TGTGCCAGCAGCCGGACACTATACGAGCAGTACTTC; cdr3_aa: CASSRTLYEQYF
v_call: TRBV5-1; d_call: .; j_call: TRBJ1-1; clone_size: few; cdr3_nt: TGCGCCAGCAGCCCGGGCGGAGGGACTGAAGCTTTCTTT; cdr3_aa: CASSPGGGTEAFF
v_call: TRBV6-5; d_call: .; j_call: TRBJ1-2; clone_size: .; cdr3_nt: TGTGCCAGCAGTTACTCGACGGGACACAAGATATATGGCTACACCTTC; cdr3_aa: CASSYSTGHKIYGYTF
v_call: TRBV7-2; d_call: .; j_call: TRBJ1-5; clone_size: .; cdr3_nt: TGTGCCAGCAGCTTAGGCTACAATCAGCCCCAGCATTTT; cdr3_aa: CASSLGYNQPQHF
v_call: TRBV19; d_call: TRBD2; j_call: TRBJ2-7; clone_size: once; cdr3_nt: TGTGCCAGTAGTATAGCGGATTCTCCGGGACTACTACCTTACGAGCAGTACTTC; cdr3_aa: CASSIADSPGLLPYEQYF
v_call: TRBV9; d_call: TRBD1; j_call: TRBJ1-2; clone_size: .; cdr3_nt: TGTGCCAGCAGCGCCCAAGGGACAGTCTATGGCTACACCTTC; cdr3_aa: CASSAQGTVYGYTF
v_call: TRBV11-3; d_call: TRBD2; j_call: TRBJ2-7; clone_size: few; cdr3_nt: TGTGCCAGCAGCTTAGAGAGGTGGCTAGCGGGAGGACTTAGCTCCTACGAGCAGTACTTC; cdr3_aa: CASSLERWLAGGLSSYEQYF
v_call: TRBV4-1; d_call: .; j_call: TRBJ2-1; clone_size: .; cdr3_nt: TGCGCCAGCAGCCAAATTCCACACAGGGTCCCGGTCTTC; cdr3_aa: CASSQIPHRVPVF
v_call: TRBV21-1; d_call: .; j_call: TRBJ2-7; clone_size: .; cdr3_nt: TGTGCCAGCAGCAAAGCTGATAAGTTCAGGGACGAGCAGTACTTC; cdr3_aa: CASSKADKFRDEQYF
v_call: TRBV9; d_call: TRBD1; j_call: TRBJ1-5; clone_size: .; cdr3_nt: TGTGCCAGCAGCGCGGGACAGGGTAGTAGTCAGCCCCAGCATTTT; cdr3_aa: CASSAGQGSSQPQHF